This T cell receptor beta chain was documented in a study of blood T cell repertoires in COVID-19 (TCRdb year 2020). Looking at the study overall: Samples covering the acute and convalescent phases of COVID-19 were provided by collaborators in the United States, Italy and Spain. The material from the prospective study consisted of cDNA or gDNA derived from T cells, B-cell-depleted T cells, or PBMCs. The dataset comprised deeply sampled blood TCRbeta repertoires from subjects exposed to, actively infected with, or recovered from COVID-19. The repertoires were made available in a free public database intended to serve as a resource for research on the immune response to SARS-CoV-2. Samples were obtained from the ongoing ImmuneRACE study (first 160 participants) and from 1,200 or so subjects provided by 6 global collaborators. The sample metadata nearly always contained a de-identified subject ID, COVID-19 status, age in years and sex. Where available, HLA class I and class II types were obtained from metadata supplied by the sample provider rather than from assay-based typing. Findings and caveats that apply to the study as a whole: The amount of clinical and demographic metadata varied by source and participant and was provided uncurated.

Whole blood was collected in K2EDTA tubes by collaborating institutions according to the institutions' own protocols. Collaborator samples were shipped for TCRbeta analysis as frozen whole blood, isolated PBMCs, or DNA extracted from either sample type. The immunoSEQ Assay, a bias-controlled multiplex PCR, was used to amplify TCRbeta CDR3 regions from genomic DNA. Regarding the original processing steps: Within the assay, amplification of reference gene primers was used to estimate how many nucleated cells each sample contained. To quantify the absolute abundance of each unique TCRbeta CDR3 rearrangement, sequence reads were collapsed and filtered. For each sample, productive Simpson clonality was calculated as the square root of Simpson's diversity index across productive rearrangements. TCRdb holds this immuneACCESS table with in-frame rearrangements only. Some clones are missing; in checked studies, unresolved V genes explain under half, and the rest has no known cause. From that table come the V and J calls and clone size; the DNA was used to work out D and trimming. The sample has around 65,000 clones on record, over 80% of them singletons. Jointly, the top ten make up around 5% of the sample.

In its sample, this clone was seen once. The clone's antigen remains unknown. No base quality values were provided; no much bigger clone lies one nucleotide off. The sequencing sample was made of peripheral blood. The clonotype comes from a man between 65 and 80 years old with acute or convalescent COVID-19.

The encoded CDR3 is CASSGLDGSLGNTIYF. The DNA sequence follows: TGTGCCAGCTCCGGGTTAGACGGATCTCTTGGAAACACCATATATTTT. The chain is encoded by TRBV18 joined to TRBJ1-3, with the D gene uncertain. The CDR3 starts with the cysteine, ends with the phenylalanine, and has 16 residues. Solely the CDR3 DNA is kept, with 48 bases framed from the first base. From the germline V gene, CDR1 is KGHSH and CDR2 is LQKENI. V is pared back by 6 bases and J by 3 bases, with 18 bases lying between the germline termini.